This T cell receptor beta chain came from a study of T-cell reconstitution after alpha-beta-depleted transplantation in children. With regard to this clonotype: Its antigen is still unknown.

Study results and limitations: After transplant, at about two months, alpha-beta T cells were reportedly derived from several hundred expanded graft clones.

Unique molecular identifiers were incorporated when the TCRbeta library was constructed. Each CDR3 protein gets one entry after TCRdb re-called the PCR reads with MiXCR. Of around 200,000 distinct CDR3 sequences listed, about 8.7% were seen once; the top ten hold under 40%. This TCR came from a male patient between 2 and 10 years old who had a stem cell transplant for acute myeloid leukemia, so the T cells may come from the graft donor. The sequenced sample was PBMCs, mostly from graft donor cells, obtained 360 days after TCRalphabeta/CD19-depleted stem cell transplant.

In DNA, the CDR3 is TGCGCCAGCAGCCAAGAGTCACACAATGAGCAGTTCTTC. Translation gives CASSQESHNEQFF. The chain couples TRBV4-1 to TRBJ2-1; D ambiguous. This CDR3 is 13 amino acids long. V was trimmed by 0 bases and J by 5 bases, leaving 5 bases between them. In germline, CDR1 is MGHRA, CDR2 YSYEKL.